This TCR beta chain comes out of a study of metastatic and nonmetastatic thyroid tumors. Germline CDR1 is MNHEY and CDR2 is SMNVEV (reference sequence). The CDR3 loop spans 14 amino acids. Until they underwent thyroid surgery, no patient had received any treatment. The count of this clone is one. One end of the junction is discordant with germline, which a read error may explain. TCRdb re-called the PCR reads with MiXCR. The sample carries about 31,000 clones, approximately 19% recorded once. The rearrangement uses TRBV27 and TRBJ2-5, with 8 bases fitting TRBD1. The receptor was isolated from a female donor with papillary thyroid cancer or a benign thyroid nodule (not recorded which). Some clones in this sample may be carry-over from other donors' samples. Material for sequencing was blood. In nucleotides, the CDR3 is TGTGCCTGCAGTTTACGAACAGGGGGAGAGACCCTGGACTTC. Its translation is CACSLRTGGETLDF.